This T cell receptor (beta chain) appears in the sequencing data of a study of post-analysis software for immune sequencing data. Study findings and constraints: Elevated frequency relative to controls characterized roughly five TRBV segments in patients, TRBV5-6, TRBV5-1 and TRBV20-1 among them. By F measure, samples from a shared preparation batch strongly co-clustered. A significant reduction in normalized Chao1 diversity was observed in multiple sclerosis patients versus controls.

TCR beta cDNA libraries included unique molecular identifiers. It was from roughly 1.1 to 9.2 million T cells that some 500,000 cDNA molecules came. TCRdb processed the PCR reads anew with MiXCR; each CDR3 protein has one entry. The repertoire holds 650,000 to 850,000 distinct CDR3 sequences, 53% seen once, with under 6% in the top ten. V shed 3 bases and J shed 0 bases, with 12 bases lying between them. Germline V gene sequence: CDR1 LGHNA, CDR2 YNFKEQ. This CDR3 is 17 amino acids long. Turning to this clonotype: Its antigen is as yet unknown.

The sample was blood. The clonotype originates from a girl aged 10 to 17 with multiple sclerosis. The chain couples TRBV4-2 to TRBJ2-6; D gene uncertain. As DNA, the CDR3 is TGTGCCAGCAGCCAGGACGCCTTCAGCTCTGGGGCCAACGTCCTGACTTTC. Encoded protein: CASSQDAFSSGANVLTF.